These 28 T cell receptor beta chains share one sample of origin, sequenced in a study of T cell responses to AZD1222 COVID-19 vaccine. Using immunoSEQ multiplex PCR, the repertoire was profiled, and TCRdb retains in-frame clones only, with some absent. The profile shows about 160,000 clones, around 93% of them singletons. The sequenced sample was peripheral blood, obtained on day 0 of AZD1222 vaccination. The receptors come from an adult in good health.

V usage is TRBV6-5 and J usage is TRBJ2-7; 13 positions agree with TRBD2. J lost 6 bases, V lost 2 bases, and 4 bases had no gene match. Germline V gene data show CDR1 as MNHEY and CDR2 as SVGAGI. This CDR3 is built from 15 residues. CDR3 coding DNA: TGTGCCAGCAGTTACACTAGCGGGAGGGCAGGCGAGCAGTACTTC. Translation gives CASSYTSGRAGEQYF.

The chain employs TRBV4-1 and TRBJ2-7; tentative D call: TRBD2 (5 bases). This CDR3 has 15 amino acids. Germline loops: CDR1 MGHRA, CDR2 YSYEKL. Trimming pared 1 base from V and 3 bases from J, leaving 13 bases between. CDR3 DNA: TGCGCCAGCAGCCAAGTGGGGAGAGAAGACTACGAGCAGTACTTC. Translating gives CASSQVGREDYEQYF.

This clone was seen a single time. The rearrangement uses TRBV7-9 and TRBJ2-2, with D hard to call. This CDR3 has 13 amino acids. Per the germline V gene, CDR1 is SEHNR and CDR2 is FQNEAQ (reference sequence). V was pared by 5 bases and J by 4 bases, with 8 bases between. CDR3 region: CASSPRGTGELFF. The CDR3 DNA sequence: TGTGCCAGCAGCCCAAGAGGCACCGGGGAGCTGTTTTTT.

The chain links TRBV25-1 to TRBJ1-6; D ambiguous. V was shortened by 4 bases and J by 3 bases, with 7 bases between the two germline ends. The CDR3 runs 14 residues. CDR1 and CDR2 (germline): MGHDK, SYGVNS. CDR3 nucleotide sequence: TGTGCCAGCAGTGGGCAGGACTATAATTCACCCCTCCACTTT. As protein: CASSGQDYNSPLHF.

The chain recombines TRBV28 with TRBJ1-2, with D maybe TRBD1 (5 bases). V gave up 6 bases and J gave up 8 bases, with 16 bases separating them. Germline V gene data show CDR1 as MDHEN and CDR2 as SYDVKM. This CDR3 is 13 amino acids long. CDR3 sequence (DNA): TGTGCCAGCAGGACGCCCGGGGGAGGGGGCTACACCTTC. Translation: CASRTPGGGGYTF.

Only a few counts were recorded for this clone. The rearrangement links TRBV10-2 to TRBJ1-5; 7 bases map to TRBD1. Germline values: CDR1 WSHSY, CDR2 SAAADI. The CDR3 has 15 amino acids. J gave up 2 bases and V 6 bases, and 7 bases lay outside the gene matches. The CDR3 DNA reads TGCGCCAGCAGAGACAGGGCCGCGGGCAATCAGCCCCAGCATTTT. It yields the protein CASRDRAAGNQPQHF.

The chain links TRBV5-1 to TRBJ1-5, with D maybe TRBD1 (6 bases). CDR1 is SGHRS, CDR2 YFSETQ, per germline. V dropped 4 bases and J dropped 8 bases, with 16 bases sitting between them. The CDR3 contains 14 residues. CDR3 DNA: TGCGCCAGCAGCGCCAGTGCGGGGGCTGAGCCCCAGCATTTT. It is translated as CASSASAGAEPQHF.

This chain uses TRBV19 with TRBJ1-2; TRBD1 is a possible D gene (5 bases). Germline V gene sequence: CDR1 LNHDA, CDR2 SQIVND (reference sequence). V dropped 10 bases and J dropped 6 bases, with 18 bases sitting between them. The length of the CDR3 is 13 residues. DNA of the CDR3: TGTGCCACGAAATTCAGGGTCTCTGATGGCTACACCTTC. Translation: CATKFRVSDGYTF.

The gene calls are TRBV30 and TRBJ1-1, with D perhaps TRBD1 (5 bases). V lost 5 bases, J lost 5 bases, and 15 bases lay in between. CDR1 is GTSNPN and CDR2 is SVGIG in the germline V gene (reference sequence). The CDR3 length is 13 residues. The CDR3 spells CAWSHQGLTEAFF. Here the CDR3 DNA reads TGTGCCTGGTCCCACCAGGGCCTGACTGAAGCTTTCTTT.

The rearrangement links TRBV24-1 to TRBJ2-5; D gene ambiguous. Germline CDR1 is KGHDR and CDR2 is SFDVKD. CDR3 length equals 13 residues. Trimming took off 2 bases at V and 4 bases at J, with 7 bases between the two ends. The CDR3 spells CATSDSGRETQYF. CDR3 coding DNA: TGTGCCACCAGTGATTCCGGGCGAGAGACCCAGTACTTC.

This clone was counted once. The V gene is TRBV3-1 (or the pseudogene TRBV3-2), the J gene TRBJ1-2, with D uncertain. The CDR3 extends over 11 amino acids. Per germline, CDR1 LGHDT and CDR2 YNNKEL (reference sequence). V lost 3 bases and J lost 5, with 4 bases in between. The CDR3: CASSHGYGYTF. CDR3 in DNA: TGTGCCAGCAGCCATGGGTATGGCTACACCTTC.

The CDR3 DNA reads as TGTGCCAGCAGCCCCCGTCGACAGGGGGCGTCCGTCGCTTACAATGAGCAGTTCTTC. Protein: CASSPRRQGASVAYNEQFF. The gene calls are TRBV7-9 and TRBJ2-1; 10 nucleotides line up with TRBD1. CDR1 and CDR2 (germline): SEHNR, FQNEAQ (reference sequence). V dropped 5 bases and J dropped 4; count of bases not matched to a gene: 17. CDR3 size: 19 residues. The variable domain in full, with the rest retrieved from reference TRBV7-9 and TRBJ2-1, is DTGVSQNPRHKITKRGQNVTFRCDPISEHNRLYWYRQTLGQGPEFLTYFQNEAQLEKSRLLSDRFSAERPKGSFSTLEIQRTEQGDSAMYLCASSPRRQGASVAYNEQFFGPGTRLTVL.

The CDR3 DNA is TGTGCCAGCAGCCCCTCATACGAGCAGTACTTC. Translated: CASSPSYEQYF. V gene TRBV12-3 or TRBV12-4 combines with J gene TRBJ2-7; D is unresolved. V was pared by 6 bases and J by 4 bases, with 7 bases between. This CDR3 comprises 11 residues.

CDR3 protein: CASSSGTGVSNEQYF. In nucleotides, the CDR3 is TGCGCCAGCAGCTCTGGAACGGGAGTTAGTAACGAGCAGTACTTC. The V call is TRBV5-1, the J call TRBJ2-7, with D perhaps matching TRBD2 (6 bases). Germline V gene data show CDR1 as SGHRS and CDR2 as YFSETQ. The CDR3 sequence is 15 residues long. Trimming pared 3 bases from V and 5 bases from J, leaving 18 bases between. Full variable domain (missing parts from reference TRBV5-1 and TRBJ2-7): KAGVTQTPRYLIKTRGQQVTLSCSPISGHRSVSWYQQTPGQGLQFLFEYFSETQRNKGNFPGRFSGRQFSNSRSEMNVSTLELGDSALYLCASSSGTGVSNEQYFGPGTRLTVT.

This chain uses TRBV7-9 with TRBJ1-5; TRBD1 matches 8 bases. In germline, CDR1 is SEHNR, CDR2 FQNEAQ (reference sequence). The trim removed 4 bases at V and 6 bases at J, leaving 5 bases unmatched. CDR3 length equals 14 residues. This chain's CDR3 is CASSSDRAAQPQHF. The CDR3 bases are TGTGCCAGCAGCTCGGACAGGGCCGCTCAGCCCCAGCATTTT.

The gene calls are TRBV19 and TRBJ1-3; no clear D. This CDR3 is built from 14 residues. Germline V gene sequence: CDR1 LNHDA, CDR2 SQIVND (reference sequence). Between the trimmed V and J ends, which lost 3 bases and 4 bases, there was a span of 10 bases. The CDR3 DNA reads TGTGCCAGTAGTATCAGGAGTTGGGGAAACACCATATATTTT. The encoded protein is CASSIRSWGNTIYF.

This sequence joins TRBV11-2 and TRBJ1-6, with D possibly matching TRBD1 (6 bases). V shed 5 bases and J shed 13 bases, with 12 bases lying between them. The CDR3 runs 12 residues. Per germline, CDR1 SGHAT and CDR2 FQNNGV. The CDR3, as DNA: TGTGCCAGCAGCATGTTACAGGGTCCCCTCCACTTT. Residues: CASSMLQGPLHF.

To note about this clone: The junction differs from germline at one of its ends, possibly a read error. The chain couples TRBV5-4 to TRBJ1-2; D call uncertain. This CDR3 region has 15 residues. Germline loops: CDR1 SGHNT, CDR2 YYREEE (reference sequence). CDR3 sequence (DNA): TGTGCCAGCAGCTCCCAAGGGCCTTCTAACTTTGGCTACACCTTC. This translates into CASSSQGPSNFGYTF.

On this clone itself: Other DNA sequences in the sample encode the same CDR3. The gene calls are TRBV18 and TRBJ2-7; either TRBD1 or TRBD2 may fit D (5 bases each). Germline assignment: CDR1 KGHSH and CDR2 LQKENI. Trimming shortened V by 2 bases and J by 0 bases, and 8 bases separated the two germline ends. There are 14 residues in the CDR3. CDR3 loop: CASSPGTGSYEQYF. CDR3 DNA sequence: TGTGCCAGCTCACCAGGGACGGGCTCCTACGAGCAGTACTTC.

The chain combines TRBV5-6 with TRBJ2-5; 11 bases are a match to TRBD2. The CDR3 has 16 amino acids. Trimming removed 4 bases from V and 4 bases from J; junction bases left unmatched: 9. CDR1 is SGHDT and CDR2 is YYEEEE in the germline V gene. In nucleotides, the CDR3 is TGTGCCAGCAGCCAGCAGGAGACTAGCGGGGTAGAGACCCAGTACTTC. This translates into CASSQQETSGVETQYF.

The J gene is TRBJ2-6, the V gene TRBV19; possible D gene TRBD1, 6 bases. This CDR3 is 16 amino acids long. Looked up from germline, CDR1 is LNHDA and CDR2 is SQIVND (reference sequence). The ends were cut back, 4 bases at V and 0 bases at J, with 10 bases in the middle. CDR3 coding DNA: TGTGCCAGTAGTACCGGACAGAACTCTGGGGCCAACGTCCTGACTTTC. It specifies CASSTGQNSGANVLTF. Combining the CDR3 with reference TRBV19 and TRBJ2-6 gives the whole variable domain DGGITQSPKYLFRKEGQNVTLSCEQNLNHDAMYWYRQDPGQGLRLIYYSQIVNDFQKGDIAEGYSVSREKKESFPLTVTSAQKNPTAFYLCASSTGQNSGANVLTFGAGSRLTVL.

V is TRBV4-2 and J is TRBJ2-7; D is possibly TRBD2 (5 bases). The V gene lost 4 bases and the J gene lost 4 bases, with 23 bases spanning the gap. This CDR3 contains 17 residues. CDR1 is LGHNA and CDR2 is YNFKEQ in the germline V gene. In nucleotides, the CDR3 is TGTGCCAGCAGCCCGGGGAAACGCCCAATAGGATATTACGAGCAGTACTTC. Translating gives CASSPGKRPIGYYEQYF.

The genes are TRBV27 and TRBJ2-7; 11 nucleotides align to TRBD2. Germline V gene lookup returns CDR1 MNHEY and CDR2 SMNVEV (reference sequence). V was pared by 5 bases and J by 7 bases, with 10 bases of the junction left unmatched. This CDR3 comprises 15 residues. The CDR3 DNA reads TGTGCCAGCAGTCGACCCTTAGCGGGAGGGCGGGAGCAGTACTTC. Protein product: CASSRPLAGGREQYF.

This clone is a singleton in its sample. This chain uses TRBV28 with TRBJ2-1, with 8 bases matching TRBD2. With V trimmed by 5 bases and J by 2 bases, 20 bases remained unmatched. The CDR3 has 20 residues. Germline CDR1 reads MDHEN; CDR2 reads SYDVKM. CDR3 in DNA: TGTGCCAGCAGTCAGGGGACTAGGAGTGCTATAGTGAAGCCCTACAATGAGCAGTTCTTC. It specifies CASSQGTRSAIVKPYNEQFF.

This chain joins TRBV6-8 and TRBJ1-5; 7 bases match TRBD1. V trimming: 7 bases; J trimming: 7 bases; junction bases outside the gene matches: 13. Germline values: CDR1 MNHGY, CDR2 SAAAGT. The CDR3 totals 15 residues. CDR3 in amino acids: CASTLEDRPNQPQHF. CDR3 nucleotide sequence: TGTGCCAGCACGCTTGAGGACAGGCCCAACCAGCCCCAGCATTTT.

The count of this clone is one. The gene calls are TRBV27 and TRBJ2-3; D is uncertain. The germline V and J ends were trimmed by 7 bases and 1 base, with 15 bases remaining between them. Germline CDR1 is MNHEY and CDR2 is SMNVEV (reference sequence). There are 15 residues in the CDR3. Here the CDR3 DNA reads TGTGCCAGCACCAGCCTCGGGCTCGGCACAGATACGCAGTATTTT. It codes for CASTSLGLGTDTQYF.

This chain uses TRBV6-4 with TRBJ2-7; weak D call: TRBD1 (6 bases). The CDR3 totals 13 residues. Per the germline V gene, CDR1 is MRHNA and CDR2 is SNTAGT. With 4 bases removed from V and 5 bases from J, the gap between germline ends came to 12 bases. The CDR3, as DNA: TGTGCCAGCAGTGCGGACAGAGGGGACGAGCAGTACTTC. As protein: CASSADRGDEQYF.

J is TRBJ1-3 and V is TRBV28; the match to TRBD1 covers 7 bases. The junction had 8 bases not matched to a gene; V was cut back by 3 bases and J by 3 bases. This CDR3 region has 16 residues. Germline values: CDR1 MDHEN, CDR2 SYDVKM. The CDR3: CASSFSSTGLGNTIYF. In DNA form, the CDR3 reads TGTGCCAGCAGTTTTTCCTCGACAGGGCTTGGAAACACCATATATTTT. Supplemented by reference TRBV28 and TRBJ1-3, the full variable domain reads DVKVTQSSRYLVKRTGEKVFLECVQDMDHENMFWYRQDPGLGLRLIYFSYDVKMKEKGDIPEGYSVSREKKERFSLILESASTNQTSMYLCASSFSSTGLGNTIYFGEGSWLTVV.